This TCR beta chain was captured in a study of blood T cells in healthy people across ages. A second 7 to 11 cycle PCR used barcoded and J-beta primers. TCRdb redid the calling of the 5' RACE reads with MiXCR, one entry per CDR3 protein. The sample lists some 860,000 distinct CDR3 sequences; roughly three fifths were seen once. Overall study findings and caveats: When set beside aged donors, long-lived donors presented more naive CD4+ cells and higher diversity. PBMCs that were unsorted prevented a conclusive naive versus antigen-experienced comparison.

Turning to this clonotype: Its specificity is not known.

V lost 3 bases and J lost 0, with 18 bases in between. This CDR3 contains 17 residues. The germline gives CDR1 SGHVT, CDR2 SQSDAQ. The clonotype originates from a man aged 35 to 55 in good health. The chain has TRBV7-4 and TRBJ2-7; D is ambiguous. The sample comprised blood. The CDR3 region is CASSFSLKGQSSYEQYF. The CDR3 coding sequence is TGTGCCAGCAGCTTCTCTTTGAAGGGCCAGAGCTCCTACGAGCAGTACTTC.